This is a list of T cell receptor beta chains from one sample in a study of T cell changes during pregnancy in multiple sclerosis. TCRdb's copy holds only in-frame clones and misses some; the assay was immunoSEQ multiplex PCR. This repertoire shows about 51,000 clones, under 95% found once; its top ten account for around 0.58%. Sequenced material: CD4+ T cells from peripheral blood mononuclear cells, taken in the second trimester of pregnancy. The receptors here all came from a female donor with multiple sclerosis, enrolled in a pregnancy study. The CDR3 runs from the conserved cysteine through the conserved F or W. The D gene is left open where the match is weak. Where a row states a size, it is once, few, many or the class of an expanded clone; other rows omit it.

TRBD1	TRBV19	TRBJ2-7	.	CASTQGGTGDHEQYF	TGTGCCAGTACCCAGGGGGGGACAGGGGACCACGAGCAGTACTTC
.	TRBV18	TRBJ2-7	.	CASSLGGSYEQYF	TGTGCCAGCTCCCTAGGGGGCTCCTACGAGCAGTACTTC
TRBD1	TRBV29-1	TRBJ2-2	.	CSVPAGGTGELFF	TGCAGCGTTCCGGCAGGGGGAACCGGGGAGCTGTTTTTT
TRBD1	TRBV7-2	TRBJ1-6	.	CASSSFGRTGGTPLHF	TGTGCCAGCAGCTCATTTGGGCGGACAGGGGGCACACCCCTCCACTTT
TRBD1	TRBV5-8	TRBJ1-2	once	CASSRGQLNYGYTF	TGTGCCAGCAGCCGGGGACAGCTGAACTATGGCTACACCTTC
TRBD2	TRBV14	TRBJ2-7	.	CASSHGGGLQYEQYF	TGTGCCAGCAGCCACGGCGGGGGGCTACAGTACGAGCAGTACTTC
TRBD1	TRBV25-1	TRBJ2-7	.	CASSESGQGRYEQYF	TGTGCCAGCAGTGAATCCGGACAGGGCAGGTACGAGCAGTACTTC
TRBD1	TRBV4-2	TRBJ2-7	.	CASSRRNQGAISYEQYF	TGTGCCAGCAGCAGGCGCAACCAGGGGGCGATTTCCTACGAGCAGTACTTC
TRBD2	TRBV7-9	TRBJ2-5	.	CASSLAVTSGVQETQYF	TGTGCCAGCAGCTTAGCGGTAACTAGCGGGGTCCAAGAGACCCAGTACTTC
TRBD1	TRBV29-1	TRBJ2-6	.	CSVWGGTGSSGANVLTF	TGCAGCGTCTGGGGGGGGACAGGGAGCTCTGGGGCCAACGTCCTGACTTTC
TRBD2	TRBV7-2	TRBJ2-3	.	CASSPVVLAGGLSTDTQYF	TGTGCCAGCAGCCCCGTTGTACTAGCGGGGGGCCTCAGCACAGATACGCAGTATTTT
.	TRBV7-2	TRBJ1-2	.	CASSSPQGNYGYTF	TGTGCCAGCAGCTCACCCCAGGGAAACTATGGCTACACCTTC
TRBD1	TRBV9	TRBJ2-2	.	CASSVGDRVGKYAGELFF	TGTGCCAGCAGCGTAGGGGACAGGGTCGGAAAATACGCCGGGGAGCTGTTTTTT
.	TRBV10-3	TRBJ1-5	.	CAISELVGGLQHF	TGTGCCATCAGTGAGTTAGTCGGGGGGCTTCAACATTTT
TRBD2	TRBV7-9	TRBJ2-3	.	CASSLVAGGRTDTQYF	TGTGCCAGCAGCTTAGTGGCGGGGGGACGCACAGATACGCAGTATTTT
.	TRBV7-3	TRBJ1-6	.	CASSPRMNSPLHF	TGTGCCAGCAGCCCCCGTATGAATTCACCCCTCCACTTT
TRBD2	TRBV18	TRBJ2-1	once	CASSILAGADEQFF	TGTGCCAGCTCCATACTAGCGGGGGCCGATGAGCAGTTCTTC
TRBD1	TRBV2	TRBJ2-2	.	CASGTERTGELFF	TGTGCCAGCGGGACAGAAAGGACCGGGGAGCTGTTTTTT